These 30 T cell receptor beta chains were sequenced from one sample in a study of multiple sclerosis patients with progressive multifocal leukoencephalopathy. Time point here: before natalizumab initiation. This table comes from immunoSEQ multiplex PCR, and its TCRdb copy is limited to in-frame clones, with some not included. The data hold 30,000 or so clones, with 89% observed a single time. The source material was PBMCs. All receptors come from a human donor with multiple sclerosis.

This clone was seen a few times. The genes are TRBV7-3 and TRBJ1-3; a possible D gene is TRBD1 (5 bases). This CDR3 spans 15 amino acids. The germline CDR1 and CDR2 sequences are SGHTA and FQGTGA. The V gene lost 2 bases and the J gene lost 0 bases, with 8 bases spanning the gap. CDR3 sequence reads: CASSLGGYSGNTIYF. In DNA, the CDR3 is TGTGCCAGCAGCTTAGGGGGATACTCTGGAAACACCATATATTTT.

The chain is built from TRBV28 and TRBJ1-3; 9 bases map to TRBD1. Trimming took 6 bases from V and 2 from J; bases not matched to a gene: 5. This CDR3 has 15 amino acids. Germline V CDR1 and CDR2: MDHEN, SYDVKM. CDR3 DNA sequence: TGTGCCAGCAGCATCGGGACAGGGACTGGAAACACCATATATTTT. This translates into CASSIGTGTGNTIYF.

This clone came up once. V is TRBV28 and J is TRBJ2-7; no clear D. This CDR3 region has 13 residues. The germline V gene encodes CDR1 MDHEN and CDR2 SYDVKM. Trimming removed 5 bases at V and 4 bases at J, with 12 bases between. CDR3 loop: CASSLRYSYEQYF. The DNA of the CDR3 is TGTGCCAGCAGTCTCCGCTACTCGTACGAGCAGTACTTC.

This chain connects TRBV5-1 to TRBJ2-5; TRBD1 is a possible D gene (6 bases). The CDR3 contains 14 residues. V lost 6 bases to trimming and J lost 1 base, with 13 bases between them. CDR1 SGHRS and CDR2 YFSETQ come from the germline V gene. The CDR3 bases are TGCGCCAGCAACTACGGACAGATCCAAGAGACCCAGTACTTC. This codes for CASNYGQIQETQYF.

The rearrangement uses TRBV29-1 and TRBJ1-1; 8 positions agree with TRBD1. V lost 3 bases to trimming and J lost 8 bases; unmatched junction nucleotides: 8. The CDR3 is made up of 13 amino acids. CDR1 is SQVTM and CDR2 is ANQGSEA in the germline V gene. The CDR3 spells CSVDRGQAKEAFF. The CDR3 DNA is TGCAGCGTTGATCGGGGACAGGCAAAGGAAGCTTTCTTT.

This clone was seen a handful of times. This chain uses TRBV6-1 with TRBJ2-2, with TRBD2 identical over 12 bases. J gave up 7 bases and V 2 bases, and 11 bases lay outside the gene matches. Germline values: CDR1 MNHNS, CDR2 SASEGT. The CDR3 is 18 residues long. CDR3 nucleotides: TGTGCCAGCAGTGAAAGGGCTAGCGGGAGGGGGGCCTACGGGGAGCTGTTTTTT. The encoded protein is CASSERASGRGAYGELFF.

J is TRBJ2-5 and V is TRBV27; D unclear. The J call is in doubt because the DNA end fits TRBJ2-7 better. CDR3 length equals 13 residues. Germline loops: CDR1 MNHEY, CDR2 SMNVEV (reference sequence). The CDR3 loop is CASSLPPPHEQYF. The CDR3 DNA follows: TGTGCCAGCAGTTTACCCCCTCCCCACGAGCAGTACTTC.

In nucleotides, the CDR3 is TGCGCCAGCAGCTTGGTGATATCTAGCACAGATACGCAGTATTTT. This codes for CASSLVISSTDTQYF. The genes are TRBV5-1 and TRBJ2-3; D is unclear. V shed 0 bases and J shed 0 bases, with 8 bases lying between them. CDR1 is SGHRS and CDR2 is YFSETQ in the germline V gene. The length of the CDR3 is 15 residues.

This chain uses TRBV9 with TRBJ1-1; D is unresolved. CDR1 is SGDLS and CDR2 is YYNGEE in the germline V gene. This CDR3 is 14 amino acids long. Trimming shortened V by 2 bases and J by 4 bases, and 12 bases separated the two germline ends. The CDR3 DNA reads TGTGCCAGCAGCGTCGAAGACTGGAGCACTGAAGCTTTCTTT. As protein: CASSVEDWSTEAFF.

The chain couples TRBV11-2 to TRBJ1-3; a possible D gene is TRBD1 (5 bases). The V gene lost 1 base and the J gene lost 0 bases, with 10 bases spanning the gap. Germline CDR1 SGHAT, CDR2 FQNNGV. The CDR3 consists of 16 residues. CDR3 region: CASSLVGTYSGNTIYF. The CDR3 DNA sequence: TGTGCCAGCAGCTTAGTAGGGACTTACTCTGGAAACACCATATATTTT.

The V gene is TRBV6-5, the J gene TRBJ2-7, with D possibly matching TRBD2 (5 bases). The V and J ends lost 8 bases and 0 bases respectively, with 11 bases between them. Germline V lookup: CDR1 MNHEY, CDR2 SVGAGI. The CDR3 runs to 13 residues. The CDR3 spells CASGESTSYEQYF. CDR3 DNA: TGTGCCAGCGGGGAGAGCACCTCCTACGAGCAGTACTTC.

The chain recombines TRBV19 with TRBJ1-5, with a possible D match to TRBD1 (5 bases). CDR1 and CDR2 from the germline V gene are LNHDA and SQIVND (reference sequence). The CDR3 covers 14 residues. V lost 6 bases, J lost 4 bases, and 13 bases lay in between. CDR3 sequence (DNA): TGTGCCAGTAGGGGGGGAGGGGTGAATCAGCCCCAGCATTTT. Translation: CASRGGGVNQPQHF.

This clone was found a few times. This chain links TRBV10-3 with TRBJ1-2; no reliable D call. The ends were cut back, 6 bases at V and 3 bases at J, with 8 bases in the middle. There are 12 residues in the CDR3. The germline CDR1 and CDR2 sequences are ENHRY and SYGVKD. The DNA of the CDR3 is TGTGCCATCAGAAACTCCGACTATGGCTACACCTTC. The encoded protein is CAIRNSDYGYTF.

J is TRBJ1-1 and V is TRBV19; D might be TRBD1 (5 bases). Germline loops: CDR1 LNHDA, CDR2 SQIVND (reference sequence). This CDR3 spans 13 amino acids. V dropped 6 bases and J dropped 4 bases, with 12 bases sitting between them. This CDR3 is CASRPQGVTEAFF. Written as DNA, the CDR3 is TGTGCCAGTAGACCTCAGGGCGTCACTGAAGCTTTCTTT.

The rearrangement links TRBV6-1 to TRBJ2-7, with 8 bases lining up with TRBD1. From germline, CDR1 is MNHNS and CDR2 SASEGT. The J segment lost 12 bases and the V segment lost 2 bases, leaving 12 bases of the junction unmatched. The CDR3 runs to 14 residues. In DNA form, the CDR3 reads TGTGCCAGCAGTGAAAATGGATTTCTAGGACAGGGGTACTTC. As protein: CASSENGFLGQGYF.

The rearrangement joins TRBV18 to TRBJ2-1; D is possibly TRBD1 or TRBD2 (5 bases each). From germline, CDR1 is KGHSH and CDR2 LQKENI. V shed 2 bases and J shed 7 bases, with 6 bases lying between them. This CDR3 comprises 12 residues. This chain's CDR3 is CASSPWGNEQFF. The CDR3 DNA sequence: TGTGCCAGCTCACCATGGGGGAATGAGCAGTTCTTC.

This clone is a singleton in its sample. This rearrangement joins TRBV27 to TRBJ1-5, with 8 bases lining up with TRBD1. This CDR3 has 14 amino acids. Trimming at V came to 4 bases and at J to 7 bases, leaving 6 bases not matched to a gene. The germline CDR1 and CDR2 sequences are MNHEY and SMNVEV (reference sequence). The CDR3 nucleotides are TGTGCCAGCAGTTCCCGGACAGGGCGGCAGCCCCAGCATTTT. Its translation is CASSSRTGRQPQHF.

The V call is TRBV29-1, the J call TRBJ1-2, with unresolved D. Trimming pared 3 bases from V and 8 bases from J, leaving 16 bases between. Germline V gene data show CDR1 as SQVTM and CDR2 as ANQGSEA. This CDR3 region has 13 residues. The CDR3 bases are TGCAGCGTTGAGGTGGAAGCCCTCGGAGGCTACACCTTC. Its translation: CSVEVEALGGYTF. Complete variable domain (other parts from reference TRBV29-1 and TRBJ1-2): SAVISQKPSRDICQRGTSLTIQCQVDSQVTMMFWYRQQPGQSLTLIATANQGSEATYESGFVIDKFPISRPNLTFSTLTVSNMSPEDSSIYLCSVEVEALGGYTFGSGTRLTVV.

The chain recombines TRBV4-2 with TRBJ2-3; no clear D gene. The CDR3 consists of 13 residues. Germline loops: CDR1 LGHNA, CDR2 YNFKEQ. Between the trimmed V and J ends, which lost 4 bases and 5 bases, there was a span of 10 bases. CDR3 in DNA: TGTGCCAGCAGCCCCCGTGGCGGAGATACGCAGTATTTT. This sequence encodes CASSPRGGDTQYF.

A remark on this clone: No conserved phenylalanine or tryptophan is present at the end of the CDR3, so a read error is the likely explanation. No DNA is shown, since the ends of the CDR3 on it are uncertain; the CDR3 is the one TCRdb lists. The chain recombines TRBV18 with TRBJ1-2. In germline, CDR1 is KGHSH, CDR2 LQKENI. From its first to its last residue, the CDR3 has 8 amino acids. This CDR3 reads CASSPRSL.

The CDR3 spells CASSVSGEGNQPQHF. The DNA for the CDR3 is TGTGCCAGCAGCGTGTCAGGGGAGGGCAATCAGCCCCAGCATTTT. The chain links TRBV9 to TRBJ1-5, with D perhaps matching TRBD1 (6 bases). Germline loops: CDR1 SGDLS, CDR2 YYNGEE. The CDR3 covers 15 residues. V shed 2 bases and J shed 2 bases, with 11 bases lying between them.

V gene TRBV27 combines with J gene TRBJ1-2; D is undetermined. Trimming stripped 2 bases from V and 7 bases from J, with 11 bases between. CDR1 is MNHEY and CDR2 is SMNVEV in the germline V gene (reference sequence). The CDR3 runs to 13 residues. The chain's CDR3 is CASSLSGVSGYTF. In nucleotides, the CDR3 is TGTGCCAGCAGTTTAAGTGGGGTTTCTGGCTACACCTTC.

This clone appeared a few times. The chain is built from TRBV10-3 and TRBJ2-1; 8 bases agree with TRBD2. The CDR3 extends over 16 amino acids. The V gene's germline CDR1 is ENHRY and CDR2 SYGVKD. J was trimmed by 9 bases and V by 2 bases; bases with no gene match: 12. CDR3 nucleotides: TGTGCCATCAGTGAGGGTGGGGGACTAGTAAGGTCTGAGCAGTTCTTC. It translates to CAISEGGGLVRSEQFF.

The chain links TRBV11-2 to TRBJ2-1, with 8 bases identical to TRBD2. The CDR3 covers 15 residues. Unmatched junction bases numbered 1, after V lost 3 bases and J lost 0 bases. Germline V gene lookup returns CDR1 SGHAT and CDR2 FQNNGV. The CDR3 region is CASSLSGSSYNEQFF. DNA of the CDR3: TGTGCCAGCAGCTTGAGCGGGAGCTCCTACAATGAGCAGTTCTTC. Supplemented by reference TRBV11-2 and TRBJ2-1, the full variable domain reads EAGVAQSPRYKIIEKRQSVAFWCNPISGHATLYWYQQILGQGPKLLIQFQNNGVVDDSQLPKDRFSAERLKGVDSTLKIQPAKLEDSAVYLCASSLSGSSYNEQFFGPGTRLTVL.

The J gene is TRBJ2-7, the V gene TRBV28; 8 bases align to TRBD1. V shed 6 bases and J 0 bases; nucleotides not matched to a gene: 7. Germline CDR1 MDHEN, CDR2 SYDVKM. This CDR3 region has 15 residues. The DNA for the CDR3 is TGTGCCAGCAGCAGTCAGGGGGCGAGCTCCTACGAGCAGTACTTC. It yields the protein CASSSQGASSYEQYF.

The J gene is TRBJ2-1, the V gene TRBV7-8; the D gene is possibly TRBD2 (6 bases). V was clipped by 1 base and J by 9 bases, with 10 bases between them. CDR1 and CDR2 from the germline V gene are SGHVS and FQNEAQ. CDR3 length: 13 residues. The DNA for the CDR3 is TGTGCCAGCAGCTTAGATCTCGGGAGTGAGCAGTTCTTC. The encoded protein is CASSLDLGSEQFF.

J is TRBJ2-7 and V is TRBV7-2, with D perhaps matching TRBD2 (6 bases). Trimming took off 3 bases at V and 6 bases at J, with 21 bases between the two ends. Looked up from germline, CDR1 is SGHTA and CDR2 is FQGNSA. The CDR3 runs 16 residues. CDR3 region: CASSFSTSGGSGEQYF. CDR3 sequence (DNA): TGTGCCAGCAGCTTCTCAACTAGTGGGGGGTCGGGCGAGCAGTACTTC. The whole variable domain, remainder taken from reference TRBV7-2 and TRBJ2-7, is GAGVSQSPSNKVTEKGKDVELRCDPISGHTALYWYRQSLGQGLEFLIYFQGNSAPDKSGLPSDRFSAERTGGSVSTLTIQRTQQEDSAVYLCASSFSTSGGSGEQYFGPGTRLTVT.

The chain carries TRBV5-6 and TRBJ1-2; D uncertain. Germline CDR1 and CDR2: SGHDT and YYEEEE. V gave up 0 bases and J gave up 0 bases, with 3 bases separating them. The CDR3 runs 13 residues. The CDR3 coding sequence is TGTGCCAGCAGCTTGGATGCTAACTATGGCTACACCTTC. Its translation is CASSLDANYGYTF.

The genes are TRBV7-2 and TRBJ2-7, with TRBD1 as a possible D gene (6 bases). This CDR3 is built from 12 residues. The V end was cut by 4 bases, the J end by 5 bases, with 9 bases between. Germline V gene lookup returns CDR1 SGHTA and CDR2 FQGNSA. For the CDR3, the DNA is TGTGCCAGCAGCTGGGGGCGAAACGAGCAGTACTTC. Protein sequence: CASSWGRNEQYF.

The chain links TRBV11-2 to TRBJ2-4, with D uncertain. Per germline, CDR1 SGHAT and CDR2 FQNNGV. There are 15 residues in the CDR3. V dropped 1 base and J dropped 7 bases, with 14 bases sitting between them. The CDR3 sequence is CASSLVRETENIQYF. CDR3 in DNA: TGTGCCAGCAGCTTAGTACGTGAGACTGAGAACATTCAGTACTTC.